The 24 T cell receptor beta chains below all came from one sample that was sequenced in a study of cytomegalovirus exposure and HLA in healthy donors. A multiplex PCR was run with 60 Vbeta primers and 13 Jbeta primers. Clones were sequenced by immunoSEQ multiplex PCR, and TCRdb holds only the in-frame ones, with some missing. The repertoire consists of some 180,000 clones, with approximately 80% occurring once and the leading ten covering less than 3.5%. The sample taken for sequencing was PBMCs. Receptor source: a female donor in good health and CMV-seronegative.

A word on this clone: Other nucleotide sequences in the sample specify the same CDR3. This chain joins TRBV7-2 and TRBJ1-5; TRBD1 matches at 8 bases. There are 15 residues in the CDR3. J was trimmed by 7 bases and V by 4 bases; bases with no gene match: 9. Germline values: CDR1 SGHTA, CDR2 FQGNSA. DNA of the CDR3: TGTGCCAGCAGCTCGGTCCCAGGGGGCGGCCAGCCCCAGCATTTT. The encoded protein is CASSSVPGGGQPQHF.

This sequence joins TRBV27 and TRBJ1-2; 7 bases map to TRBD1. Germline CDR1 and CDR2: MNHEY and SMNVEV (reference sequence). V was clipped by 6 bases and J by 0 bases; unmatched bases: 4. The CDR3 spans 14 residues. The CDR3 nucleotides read TGTGCCAGCAGCCATCAGGGGGCTAACTATGGCTACACCTTC. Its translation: CASSHQGANYGYTF.

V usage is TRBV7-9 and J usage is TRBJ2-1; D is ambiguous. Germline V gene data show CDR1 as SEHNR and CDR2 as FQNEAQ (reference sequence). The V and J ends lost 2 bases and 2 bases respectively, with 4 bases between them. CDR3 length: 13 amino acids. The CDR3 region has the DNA TGTGCCAGCAGCTTAACAACCTACAATGAGCAGTTCTTC. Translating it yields CASSLTTYNEQFF. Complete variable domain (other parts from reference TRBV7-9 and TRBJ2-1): DTGVSQNPRHKITKRGQNVTFRCDPISEHNRLYWYRQTLGQGPEFLTYFQNEAQLEKSRLLSDRFSAERPKGSFSTLEIQRTEQGDSAMYLCASSLTTYNEQFFGPGTRLTVL.

The CDR3 nucleotides are TGCAGCGCAGGGGGCTTCACTGAAGCTTTCTTT. It specifies CSAGGFTEAFF. The chain combines TRBV29-1 with TRBJ1-1, with 8 bases matching TRBD1. Germline CDR1 and CDR2: SQVTM and ANQGSEA. The CDR3 runs 11 residues. V lost 7 bases to trimming and J lost 4 bases; unmatched junction nucleotides: 2.

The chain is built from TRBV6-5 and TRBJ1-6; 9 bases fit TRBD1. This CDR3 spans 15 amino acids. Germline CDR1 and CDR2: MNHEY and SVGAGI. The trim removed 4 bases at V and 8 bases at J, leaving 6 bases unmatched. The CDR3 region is CASSSGQGIDSPLHF. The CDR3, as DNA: TGTGCCAGCAGTTCGGGACAGGGAATCGATTCACCCCTCCACTTT.

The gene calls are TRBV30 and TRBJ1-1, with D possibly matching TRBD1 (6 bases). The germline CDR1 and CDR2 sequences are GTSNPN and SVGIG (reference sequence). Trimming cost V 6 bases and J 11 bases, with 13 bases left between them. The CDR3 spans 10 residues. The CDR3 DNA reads TGTGCCTGTACAGGGATTCTGGCTTTCTTT. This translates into CACTGILAFF.

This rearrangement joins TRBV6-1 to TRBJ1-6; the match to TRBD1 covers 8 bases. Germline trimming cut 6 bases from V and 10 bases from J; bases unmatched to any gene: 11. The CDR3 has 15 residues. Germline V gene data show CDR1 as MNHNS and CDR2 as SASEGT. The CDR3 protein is CASRKPGQVGSPLHF. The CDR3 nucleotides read TGTGCCAGCAGAAAACCGGGACAGGTGGGGTCACCCCTCCACTTT.

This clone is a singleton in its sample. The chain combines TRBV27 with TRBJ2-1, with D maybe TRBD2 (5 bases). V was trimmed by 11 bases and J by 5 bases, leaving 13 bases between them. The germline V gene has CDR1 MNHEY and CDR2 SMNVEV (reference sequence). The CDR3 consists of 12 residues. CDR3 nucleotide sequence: TGTGCCCCACGAAGCGGCGACAATGAGCAGTTCTTC. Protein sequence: CAPRSGDNEQFF.

The CDR3 DNA reads TGTGCCAGCAGCCAAGGACTAGCGGGGGGAGGCACAGATACGCAGTATTTT. It encodes CASSQGLAGGGTDTQYF. The genes are TRBV5-4 and TRBJ2-3; 14 bases map to TRBD2. There are 17 residues in the CDR3. The trim removed 4 bases at V and 1 base at J, leaving 5 bases unmatched. Germline CDR1 and CDR2: SGHNT and YYREEE (reference sequence).

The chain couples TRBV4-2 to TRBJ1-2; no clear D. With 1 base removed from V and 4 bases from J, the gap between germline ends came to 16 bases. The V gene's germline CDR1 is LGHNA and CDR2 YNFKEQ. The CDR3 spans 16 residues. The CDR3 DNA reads TGTGCCAGCAGCCAAGGAGACGGGATGCTGGGCTATGGCTACACCTTC. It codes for CASSQGDGMLGYGYTF.

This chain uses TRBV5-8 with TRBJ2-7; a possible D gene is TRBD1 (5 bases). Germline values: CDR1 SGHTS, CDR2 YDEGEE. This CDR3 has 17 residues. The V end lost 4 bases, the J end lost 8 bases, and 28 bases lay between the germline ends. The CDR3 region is CASSPELKENSYRQQYF. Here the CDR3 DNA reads TGTGCCAGCAGCCCGGAACTCAAGGAAAACAGCTACAGGCAGCAGTACTTC.

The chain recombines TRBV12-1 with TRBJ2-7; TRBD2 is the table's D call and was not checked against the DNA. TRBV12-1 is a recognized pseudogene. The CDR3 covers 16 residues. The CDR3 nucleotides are TGTGCCAGCAGCTTTGTTGTTGGGGGGAGCTCCTACGAGCAGTACTTC. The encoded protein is CASSFVVGGSSYEQYF.

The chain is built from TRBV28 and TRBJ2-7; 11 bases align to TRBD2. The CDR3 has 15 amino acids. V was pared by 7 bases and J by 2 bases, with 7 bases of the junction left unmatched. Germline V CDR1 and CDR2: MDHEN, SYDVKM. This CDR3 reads CASTLTSGIPYEQYF. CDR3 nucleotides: TGTGCCAGCACCTTGACTAGCGGGATACCCTACGAGCAGTACTTC.

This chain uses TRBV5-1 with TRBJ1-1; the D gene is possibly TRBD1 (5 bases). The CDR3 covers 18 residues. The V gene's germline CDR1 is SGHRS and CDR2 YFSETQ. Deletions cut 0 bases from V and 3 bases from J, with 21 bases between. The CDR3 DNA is TGCGCCAGCAGCTTGGCCGGGCCAGGGCCCACATGGGACACTGAAGCTTTCTTT. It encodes CASSLAGPGPTWDTEAFF.

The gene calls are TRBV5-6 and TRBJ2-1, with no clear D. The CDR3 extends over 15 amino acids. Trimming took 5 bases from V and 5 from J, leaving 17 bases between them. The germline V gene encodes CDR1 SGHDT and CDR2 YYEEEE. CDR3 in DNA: TGTGCCAGCAGAAGGAGAACAACCTACGACAATGAGCAGTTCTTC. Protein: CASRRRTTYDNEQFF.

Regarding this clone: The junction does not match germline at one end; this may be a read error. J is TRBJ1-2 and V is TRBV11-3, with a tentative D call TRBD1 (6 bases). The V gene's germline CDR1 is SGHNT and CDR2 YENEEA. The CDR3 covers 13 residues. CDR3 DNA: TGTGTCAGCAGCTCCTACAGGGATTATGGCTACACCTTC. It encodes CVSSSYRDYGYTF.

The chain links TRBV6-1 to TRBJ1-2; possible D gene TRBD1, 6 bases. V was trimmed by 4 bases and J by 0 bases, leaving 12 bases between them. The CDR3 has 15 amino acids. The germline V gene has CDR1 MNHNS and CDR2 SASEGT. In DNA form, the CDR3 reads TGTGCCAGCAGTGGAGGGGACACTACTAACTATGGCTACACCTTC. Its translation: CASSGGDTTNYGYTF.

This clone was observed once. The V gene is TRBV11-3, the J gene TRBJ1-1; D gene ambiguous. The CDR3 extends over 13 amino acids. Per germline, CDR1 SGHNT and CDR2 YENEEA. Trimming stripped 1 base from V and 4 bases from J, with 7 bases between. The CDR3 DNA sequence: TGTGCCAGCAGCTTAGCCGTGGCCACTGAAGCTTTCTTT. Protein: CASSLAVATEAFF.

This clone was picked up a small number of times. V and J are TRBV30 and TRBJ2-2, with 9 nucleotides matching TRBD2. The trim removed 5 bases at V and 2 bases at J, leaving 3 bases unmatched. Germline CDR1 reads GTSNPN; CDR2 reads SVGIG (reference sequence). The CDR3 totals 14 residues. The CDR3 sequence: CAWEGLANTGELFF. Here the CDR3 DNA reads TGTGCCTGGGAGGGACTAGCTAACACCGGGGAGCTGTTTTTT.

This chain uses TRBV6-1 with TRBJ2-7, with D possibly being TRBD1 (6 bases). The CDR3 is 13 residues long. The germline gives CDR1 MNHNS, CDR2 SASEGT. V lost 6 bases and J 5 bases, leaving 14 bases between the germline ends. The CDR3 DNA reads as TGTGCCAGCAGGACCGGGACATTAGACGAGCAGTACTTC. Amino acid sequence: CASRTGTLDEQYF.

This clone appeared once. For the CDR3, the DNA is TGTGCCAGCGGCCAGGGGACTACCAACTACAATGAGCAGTTCTTC. This sequence encodes CASGQGTTNYNEQFF. This sequence joins TRBV7-3 and TRBJ2-1, with a weak D call TRBD2 (7 bases). Germline V gene data show CDR1 as SGHTA and CDR2 as FQGTGA. The V gene lost 8 bases and the J gene lost 3 bases, with 17 bases spanning the gap. The CDR3 has 15 residues. Full variable domain (rest looked up from reference TRBV7-3 and TRBJ2-1): GAGVSQTPSNKVTEKGKYVELRCDPISGHTALYWYRQSLGQGPEFLIYFQGTGAADDSGLPNDRFFAVRPEGSVSTLKIQRTERGDSAVYLCASGQGTTNYNEQFFGPGTRLTVL.

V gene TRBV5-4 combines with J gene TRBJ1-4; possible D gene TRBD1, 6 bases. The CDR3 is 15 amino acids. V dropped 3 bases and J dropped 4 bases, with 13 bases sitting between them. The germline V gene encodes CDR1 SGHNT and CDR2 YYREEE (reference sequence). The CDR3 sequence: CASSSVQGDNEKLFF. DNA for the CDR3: TGTGCCAGCAGCTCCGTACAGGGAGATAATGAAAAACTGTTTTTT.

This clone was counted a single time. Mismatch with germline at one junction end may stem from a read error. The CDR3 here is CASSLERRGKTVF. The DNA of the CDR3 is TGTGCCAGCAGCTTGGAGAGGCGGGGAAAAACTGTTTTT. V usage is TRBV5-6 and J usage is TRBJ1-4, with no clear D. The CDR3 length is 13 residues. Germline CDR1 is SGHDT and CDR2 is YYEEEE.

The DNA of the CDR3 is TGCGCCAGCAGCTCCCGCGGACAGGGGGCAGACTATGGCTACACCTTC. Its protein product is CASSSRGQGADYGYTF. The chain employs TRBV5-1 and TRBJ1-2, with 11 positions matching TRBD1. Germline V gene sequence: CDR1 SGHRS, CDR2 YFSETQ. This CDR3 spans 16 amino acids. V gave up 3 bases and J gave up 3 bases; unmatched junction bases: 7. Looking up the rest from reference TRBV5-1 and TRBJ1-2 gives the full variable domain: KAGVTQTPRYLIKTRGQQVTLSCSPISGHRSVSWYQQTPGQGLQFLFEYFSETQRNKGNFPGRFSGRQFSNSRSEMNVSTLELGDSALYLCASSSRGQGADYGYTFGSGTRLTVV.